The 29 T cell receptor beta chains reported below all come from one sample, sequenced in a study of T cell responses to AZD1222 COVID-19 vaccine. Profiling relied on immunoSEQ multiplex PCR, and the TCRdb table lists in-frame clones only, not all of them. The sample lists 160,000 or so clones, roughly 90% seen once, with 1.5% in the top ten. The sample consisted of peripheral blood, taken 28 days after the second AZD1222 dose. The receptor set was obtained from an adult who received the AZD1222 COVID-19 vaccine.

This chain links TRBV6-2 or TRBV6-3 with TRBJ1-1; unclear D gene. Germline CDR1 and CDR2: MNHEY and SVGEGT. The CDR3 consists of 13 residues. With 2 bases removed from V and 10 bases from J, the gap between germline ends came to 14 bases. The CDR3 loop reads CASSYSGRLGAFF. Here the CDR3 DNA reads TGTGCCAGCAGTTACAGTGGCAGATTAGGAGCTTTCTTT.

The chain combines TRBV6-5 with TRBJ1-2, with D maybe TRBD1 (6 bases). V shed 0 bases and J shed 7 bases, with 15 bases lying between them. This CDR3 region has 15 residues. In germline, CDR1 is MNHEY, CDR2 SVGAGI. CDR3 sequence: CASSYSSSGAGGYTF. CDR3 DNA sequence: TGTGCCAGCAGTTACTCGAGTTCGGGGGCCGGTGGCTACACCTTC.

This CDR3 is CASIGGWNTEAFF. CDR3 DNA: TGTGCCAGCATCGGGGGGTGGAACACTGAAGCTTTCTTT. The V and J genes are TRBV28 and TRBJ1-1, with a tentative D call TRBD1 (5 bases). Germline CDR1 is MDHEN and CDR2 is SYDVKM. V was trimmed by 7 bases and J by 1 base, leaving 10 bases between them. The CDR3 has 13 residues.

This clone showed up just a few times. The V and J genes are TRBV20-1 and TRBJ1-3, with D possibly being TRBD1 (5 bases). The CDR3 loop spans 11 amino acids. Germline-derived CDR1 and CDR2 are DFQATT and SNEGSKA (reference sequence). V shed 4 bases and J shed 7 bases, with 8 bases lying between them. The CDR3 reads CSATAGNTIYF. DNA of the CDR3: TGCAGTGCTACGGCAGGGAACACCATATATTTT.

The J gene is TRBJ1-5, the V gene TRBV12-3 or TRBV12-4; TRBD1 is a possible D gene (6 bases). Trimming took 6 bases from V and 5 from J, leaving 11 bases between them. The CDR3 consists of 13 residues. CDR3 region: CASRGHLDQPQHF. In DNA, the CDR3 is TGTGCCAGCAGGGGACATTTGGATCAGCCCCAGCATTTT.

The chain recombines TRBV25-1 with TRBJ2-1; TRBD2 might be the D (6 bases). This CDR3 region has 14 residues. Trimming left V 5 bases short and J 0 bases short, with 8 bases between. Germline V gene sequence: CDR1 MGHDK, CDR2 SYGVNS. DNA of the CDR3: TGTGCCAGCAGTCCCGGGAGCTCCTACAATGAGCAGTTCTTC. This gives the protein CASSPGSSYNEQFF.

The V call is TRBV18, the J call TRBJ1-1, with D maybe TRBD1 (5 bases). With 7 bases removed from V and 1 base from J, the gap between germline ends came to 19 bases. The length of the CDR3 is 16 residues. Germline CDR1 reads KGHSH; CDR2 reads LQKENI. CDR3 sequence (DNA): TGTGCCAGCTTCACGACAGTGTTTCGGGGGAACACTGAAGCTTTCTTT. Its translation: CASFTTVFRGNTEAFF.

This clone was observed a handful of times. The CDR3 sequence is CASSLAAVGSYNEQFF. The CDR3 nucleotides are TGTGCCAGCAGCTTAGCGGCTGTGGGATCCTACAATGAGCAGTTCTTC. The V and J genes are TRBV13 and TRBJ2-1; D is unclear. Germline V gene sequence: CDR1 PRHDT, CDR2 FYEKMQ (reference sequence). The V end lost 1 base, the J end lost 1 base, and 11 bases lay between the germline ends. The CDR3 sequence is 16 residues long.

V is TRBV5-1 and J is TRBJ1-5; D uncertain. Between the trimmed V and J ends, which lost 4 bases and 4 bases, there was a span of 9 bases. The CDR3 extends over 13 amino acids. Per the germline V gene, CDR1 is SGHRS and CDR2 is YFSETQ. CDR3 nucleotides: TGCGCCAGCAGCCGTAGCGGAAATCAGCCCCAGCATTTT. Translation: CASSRSGNQPQHF.

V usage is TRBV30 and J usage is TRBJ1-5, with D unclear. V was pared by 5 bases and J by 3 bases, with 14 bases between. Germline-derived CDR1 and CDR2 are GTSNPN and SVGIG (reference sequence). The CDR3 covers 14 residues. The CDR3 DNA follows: TGTGCCTGGTCCGAGGCCAAGGTCAATCAGCCCCAGCATTTT. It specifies CAWSEAKVNQPQHF.

The CDR3 DNA is TGTGCCAGCAGTTACCGGTTTATGGACACTGAAGCTTTCTTT. It codes for CASSYRFMDTEAFF. The chain is built from TRBV6-5 and TRBJ1-1; D is uncertain. The CDR3 contains 14 residues. Germline loops: CDR1 MNHEY, CDR2 SVGAGI. The ends were cut back, 2 bases at V and 3 bases at J, with 10 bases in the middle.

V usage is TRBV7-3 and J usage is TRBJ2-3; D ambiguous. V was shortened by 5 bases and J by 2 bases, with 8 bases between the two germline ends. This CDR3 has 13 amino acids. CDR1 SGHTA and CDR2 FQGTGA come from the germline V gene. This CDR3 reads CASSPASTDTQYF. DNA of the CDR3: TGTGCCAGCAGCCCGGCCTCCACAGATACGCAGTATTTT.

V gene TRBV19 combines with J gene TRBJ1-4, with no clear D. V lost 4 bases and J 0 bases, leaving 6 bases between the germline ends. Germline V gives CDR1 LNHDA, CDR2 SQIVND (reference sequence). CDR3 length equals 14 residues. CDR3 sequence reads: CASSKETTNEKLFF. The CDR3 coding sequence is TGTGCCAGTAGTAAAGAAACAACTAATGAAAAACTGTTTTTT. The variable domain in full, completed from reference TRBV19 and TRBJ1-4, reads DGGITQSPKYLFRKEGQNVTLSCEQNLNHDAMYWYRQDPGQGLRLIYYSQIVNDFQKGDIAEGYSVSREKKESFPLTVTSAQKNPTAFYLCASSKETTNEKLFFGSGTQLSVL.

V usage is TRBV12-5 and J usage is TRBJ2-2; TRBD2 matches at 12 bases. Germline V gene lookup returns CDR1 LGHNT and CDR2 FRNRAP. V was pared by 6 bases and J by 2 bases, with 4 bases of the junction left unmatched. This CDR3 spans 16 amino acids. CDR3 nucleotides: TGTGCTAGTGGGACTGGACTAGCGGGAAACACCGGGGAGCTGTTTTTT. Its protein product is CASGTGLAGNTGELFF. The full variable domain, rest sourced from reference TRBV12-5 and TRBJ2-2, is DARVTQTPRHKVTEMGQEVTMRCQPILGHNTVFWYRQTMMQGLELLAYFRNRAPLDDSGMPKDRFSAEMPDATLATLKIQPSEPRDSAVYFCASGTGLAGNTGELFFGEGSRLTVL.

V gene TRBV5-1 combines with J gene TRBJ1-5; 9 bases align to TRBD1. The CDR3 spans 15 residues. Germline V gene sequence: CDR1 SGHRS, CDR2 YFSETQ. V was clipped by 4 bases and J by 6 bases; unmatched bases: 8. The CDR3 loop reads CASSLQGAGGQPQHF. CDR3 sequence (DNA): TGCGCCAGCAGCCTACAGGGGGCGGGTGGTCAGCCCCAGCATTTT.

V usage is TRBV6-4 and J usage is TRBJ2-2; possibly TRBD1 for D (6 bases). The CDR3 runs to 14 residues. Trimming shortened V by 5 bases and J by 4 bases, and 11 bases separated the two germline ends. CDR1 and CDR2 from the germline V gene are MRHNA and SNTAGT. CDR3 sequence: CASSWTATTGELFF. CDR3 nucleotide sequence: TGTGCCAGCAGTTGGACAGCAACCACCGGGGAGCTGTTTTTT.

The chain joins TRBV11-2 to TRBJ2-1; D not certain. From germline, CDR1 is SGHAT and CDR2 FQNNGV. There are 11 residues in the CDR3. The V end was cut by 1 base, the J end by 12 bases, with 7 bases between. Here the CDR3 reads CASSLALGQFF. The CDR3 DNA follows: TGTGCCAGCAGCTTAGCTTTAGGGCAGTTCTTC.

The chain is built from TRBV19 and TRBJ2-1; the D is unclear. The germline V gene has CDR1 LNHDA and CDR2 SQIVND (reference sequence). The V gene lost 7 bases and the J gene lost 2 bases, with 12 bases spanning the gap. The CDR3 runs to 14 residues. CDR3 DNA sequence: TGTGCCAGTAATCTGGGCCAGGCCTACAATGAGCAGTTCTTC. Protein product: CASNLGQAYNEQFF.

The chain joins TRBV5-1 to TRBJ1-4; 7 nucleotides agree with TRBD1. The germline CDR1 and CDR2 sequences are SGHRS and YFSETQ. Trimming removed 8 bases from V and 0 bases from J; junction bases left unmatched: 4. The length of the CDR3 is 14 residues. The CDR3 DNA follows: TGCGCCAGTACGACAGGGACAACTAATGAAAAACTGTTTTTT. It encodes CASTTGTTNEKLFF. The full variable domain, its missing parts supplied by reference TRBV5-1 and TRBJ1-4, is KAGVTQTPRYLIKTRGQQVTLSCSPISGHRSVSWYQQTPGQGLQFLFEYFSETQRNKGNFPGRFSGRQFSNSRSEMNVSTLELGDSALYLCASTTGTTNEKLFFGSGTQLSVL.

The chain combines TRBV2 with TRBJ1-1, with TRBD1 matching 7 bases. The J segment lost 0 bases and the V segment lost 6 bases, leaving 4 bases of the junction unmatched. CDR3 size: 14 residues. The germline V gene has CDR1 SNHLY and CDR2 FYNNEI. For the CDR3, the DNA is TGTGCCAGCAGCTCGGGACAGATGAACACTGAAGCTTTCTTT. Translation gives CASSSGQMNTEAFF.

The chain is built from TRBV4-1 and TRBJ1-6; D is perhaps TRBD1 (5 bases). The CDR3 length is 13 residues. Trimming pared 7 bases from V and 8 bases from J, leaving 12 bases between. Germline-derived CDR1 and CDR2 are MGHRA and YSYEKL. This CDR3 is CASKRLGDSPLHF. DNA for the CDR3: TGCGCCAGCAAGAGATTGGGGGATTCACCCCTCCACTTT.

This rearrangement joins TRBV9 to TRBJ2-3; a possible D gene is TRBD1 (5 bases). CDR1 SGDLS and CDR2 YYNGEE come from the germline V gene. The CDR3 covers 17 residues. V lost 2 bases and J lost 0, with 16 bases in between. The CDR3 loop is CASSVGIGAGSTDTQYF. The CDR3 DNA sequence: TGTGCCAGCAGCGTCGGAATAGGGGCTGGTAGCACAGATACGCAGTATTTT. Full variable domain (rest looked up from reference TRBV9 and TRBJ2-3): DSGVTQTPKHLITATGQRVTLRCSPRSGDLSVYWYQQSLDQGLQFLIQYYNGEERAKGNILERFSAQQFPDLHSELNLSSLELGDSALYFCASSVGIGAGSTDTQYFGPGTRLTVL.

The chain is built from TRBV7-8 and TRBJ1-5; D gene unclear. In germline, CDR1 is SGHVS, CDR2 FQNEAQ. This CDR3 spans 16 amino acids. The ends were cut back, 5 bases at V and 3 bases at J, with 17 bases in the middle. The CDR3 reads CASSADGLGLNQPQHF. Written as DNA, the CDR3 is TGTGCCAGCAGCGCAGATGGGCTCGGCCTCAATCAGCCCCAGCATTTT.

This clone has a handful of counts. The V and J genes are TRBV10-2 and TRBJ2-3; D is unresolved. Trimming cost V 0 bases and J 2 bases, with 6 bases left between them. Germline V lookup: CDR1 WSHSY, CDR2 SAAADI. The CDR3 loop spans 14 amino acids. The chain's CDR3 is CASSESTFTDTQYF. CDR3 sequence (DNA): TGCGCCAGCAGTGAGTCGACTTTCACAGATACGCAGTATTTT.

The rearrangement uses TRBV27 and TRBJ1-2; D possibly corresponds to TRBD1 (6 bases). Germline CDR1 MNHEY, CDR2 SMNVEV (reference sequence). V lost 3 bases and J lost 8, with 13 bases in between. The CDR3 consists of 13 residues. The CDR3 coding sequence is TGTGCCAGCAGTTTGACGGGGGCGAGGGGCTACACCTTC. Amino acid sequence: CASSLTGARGYTF.

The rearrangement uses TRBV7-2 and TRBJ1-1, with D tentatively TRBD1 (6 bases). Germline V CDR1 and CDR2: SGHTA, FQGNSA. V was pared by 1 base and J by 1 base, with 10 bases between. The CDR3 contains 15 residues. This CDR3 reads CASSLVPRGNTEAFF. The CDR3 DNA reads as TGTGCCAGCAGCTTAGTCCCCAGGGGGAACACTGAAGCTTTCTTT.

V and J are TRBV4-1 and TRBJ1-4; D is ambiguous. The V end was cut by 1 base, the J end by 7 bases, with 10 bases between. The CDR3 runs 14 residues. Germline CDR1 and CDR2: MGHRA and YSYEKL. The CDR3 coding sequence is TGCGCCAGCAGCCAAGTCCAGTCTAGTGAAAAACTGTTTTTT. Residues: CASSQVQSSEKLFF.

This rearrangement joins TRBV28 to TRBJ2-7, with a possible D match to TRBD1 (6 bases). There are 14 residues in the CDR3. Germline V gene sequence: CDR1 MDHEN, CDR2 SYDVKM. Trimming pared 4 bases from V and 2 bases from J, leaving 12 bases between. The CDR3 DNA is TGTGCCAGCAGTTCCGGGACACTGACCTACGAGCAGTACTTC. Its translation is CASSSGTLTYEQYF. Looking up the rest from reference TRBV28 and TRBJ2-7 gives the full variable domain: DVKVTQSSRYLVKRTGEKVFLECVQDMDHENMFWYRQDPGLGLRLIYFSYDVKMKEKGDIPEGYSVSREKKERFSLILESASTNQTSMYLCASSSGTLTYEQYFGPGTRLTVT.

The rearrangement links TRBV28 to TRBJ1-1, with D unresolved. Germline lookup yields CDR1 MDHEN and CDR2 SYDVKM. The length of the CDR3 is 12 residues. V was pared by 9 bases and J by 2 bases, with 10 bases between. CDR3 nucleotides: TGTGCCAGTCTCGTGGGAAACACTGAAGCTTTCTTT. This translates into CASLVGNTEAFF. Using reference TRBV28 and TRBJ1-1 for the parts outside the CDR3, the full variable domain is DVKVTQSSRYLVKRTGEKVFLECVQDMDHENMFWYRQDPGLGLRLIYFSYDVKMKEKGDIPEGYSVSREKKERFSLILESASTNQTSMYLCASLVGNTEAFFGQGTRLTVV.